This T cell receptor (beta chain) is from a study of blood T cell repertoires in COVID-19. Source study methods: Estimates of nucleated cell counts were drawn from the amplification of reference gene primers. Libraries were prepared by immunoSEQ multiplex PCR; TCRdb keeps only in-frame clonotypes and omits some of them. The V and J calls and the clone size are those of that table, but D and trimming were determined from the DNA. The table lists approximately 100,000 clones, 85% to 90% of them singletons. From germline, CDR1 is MDHEN and CDR2 SYDVKM. V dropped 7 bases and J dropped 1 base, with 11 bases sitting between them. This CDR3 region has 13 residues.

The specimen was peripheral blood. The TCR sequence derives from a human donor with acute or convalescent COVID-19. The donor label of this sample is uncertain. The chain carries TRBV28 and TRBJ2-7; D is perhaps TRBD1 (5 bases). As DNA, the CDR3 is TGTGCCAGCAAAACAGGTGATTCCTACGAGCAGTACTTC. Translated, it gives CASKTGDSYEQYF. The full variable domain, its missing parts supplied by reference TRBV28 and TRBJ2-7, is DVKVTQSSRYLVKRTGEKVFLECVQDMDHENMFWYRQDPGLGLRLIYFSYDVKMKEKGDIPEGYSVSREKKERFSLILESASTNQTSMYLCASKTGDSYEQYFGPGTRLTVT.